This T cell receptor beta chain was identified during a study of molecular identifiers for immune sequencing clone quantification. Preparation methods for the bulk TCR libraries were those previously described, with listed TCR primers. Via MiXCR, TCRdb re-called the PCR reads, giving one row per CDR3 protein. The sample shows about 54,000 distinct CDR3 sequences, less than 25% of them seen only once. This clonotype was counted at least ten times. CD8+CD4-CCR7+CD45RA+ sorting gave the naive CD8 T cells. Trimming took 4 bases from V and 4 from J; bases not matched to a gene: 7. Germline loops: CDR1 SEHNR, CDR2 FQNEAQ (reference sequence). The CDR3 extends over 15 amino acids.

The chain joins TRBV7-9 to TRBJ2-3; 8 nucleotides line up with TRBD1. The TCR originated in a human donor in good health. Some libraries in this study had Jurkat cell RNA spiked in. Sequences were obtained from naive CD8+ T cells from blood, with Jurkat cell RNA spiked in. Documented subset: FACS-sorted CD8+CD4-CCR7+CD45RA+ naive T cells. CDR3 residues: CASSSRDRSADTQYF. Written as DNA, the CDR3 is TGTGCCAGCAGCTCCCGGGACAGGTCGGCAGATACGCAGTATTTT.